The 16 T cell receptor beta chains presented below share a single source sample, sequenced in a study of T cell responses to AZD1222 COVID-19 vaccine. The table came from immunoSEQ multiplex PCR; TCRdb's copy has only in-frame clones and leaves some out. This sample yields approximately 100,000 clones, of which 80% to 95% are seen a single time; roughly 1.1% belongs to the top ten. Sequenced here: peripheral blood, sampled on day 0 of AZD1222 vaccination. The receptor set was obtained from an adult in good health.

In regard to this clone: The same CDR3 arises from other DNA sequences in this sample as well. The CDR3 loop is CASSRPYNEQFF. The CDR3 nucleotides read TGTGCCAGCAGTCGTCCATACAATGAGCAGTTCTTC. The J gene is TRBJ2-1, the V gene TRBV6-6; D ambiguous. This CDR3 contains 12 residues. Germline V gene sequence: CDR1 MNHNY, CDR2 SVGAGI (reference sequence). V was trimmed by 5 bases and J by 4 bases, leaving 6 bases between them.

The CDR3 protein is CASSEVAEGELFF. As DNA, the CDR3 is TGTGCCAGCAGTGAAGTAGCAGAAGGGGAGCTGTTTTTT. The J gene is TRBJ2-2, the V gene TRBV6-4; D ambiguous. Germline V gene lookup returns CDR1 MRHNA and CDR2 SNTAGT. Between the trimmed V and J ends, which lost 3 bases and 8 bases, there was a span of 10 bases. The CDR3 has 13 amino acids.

V and J are TRBV5-1 and TRBJ1-1, with D perhaps TRBD1 (6 bases). This CDR3 is 13 amino acids long. The V end lost 4 bases, the J end lost 4 bases, and 11 bases lay between the germline ends. Germline V gives CDR1 SGHRS, CDR2 YFSETQ. The CDR3 DNA reads TGCGCCAGCAGCACGGGCAGGGGCACTGAAGCTTTCTTT. Its translation: CASSTGRGTEAFF.

The chain has TRBV6-4 and TRBJ2-7, with D perhaps matching TRBD2 (6 bases). Deletions cut 11 bases from V and 0 bases from J, with 26 bases between. There are 17 residues in the CDR3. The V gene's germline CDR1 is MRHNA and CDR2 SNTAGT. Written as DNA, the CDR3 is TGTGCCGGCCTGGGACTGTGGTGGCGGAGAACCTCCTACGAGCAGTACTTC. Translated, it gives CAGLGLWWRRTSYEQYF.

A remark on this clone: Other nucleotide sequences in the sample specify the same CDR3. The chain joins TRBV7-2 to TRBJ2-5; D not resolved. Germline V lookup: CDR1 SGHTA, CDR2 FQGNSA. The CDR3 contains 11 residues. Trimming shortened V by 5 bases and J by 5 bases, and 6 bases separated the two germline ends. The CDR3 DNA is TGTGCCAGCAGCCTAAGCGAGACCCAGTACTTC. It is translated as CASSLSETQYF. Filled out from reference TRBV7-2 and TRBJ2-5, the complete variable domain reads GAGVSQSPSNKVTEKGKDVELRCDPISGHTALYWYRQSLGQGLEFLIYFQGNSAPDKSGLPSDRFSAERTGGSVSTLTIQRTQQEDSAVYLCASSLSETQYFGPGTRLLVL.

The genes are TRBV2 and TRBJ1-1, with a tentative D call TRBD1 (5 bases). CDR1 is SNHLY and CDR2 is FYNNEI in the germline V gene. The CDR3 extends over 14 amino acids. V was trimmed by 6 bases and J by 4 bases, leaving 15 bases between them. The CDR3, as DNA: TGTGCCAGCAGCCGAAGGCAGGGAGGCACTGAAGCTTTCTTT. This sequence encodes CASSRRQGGTEAFF.

The chain combines TRBV9 with TRBJ2-3; 7 nucleotides line up with TRBD2. The germline V gene has CDR1 SGDLS and CDR2 YYNGEE. V was clipped by 0 bases and J by 4 bases; unmatched bases: 8. This CDR3 spans 16 amino acids. This CDR3 is CASSVGDAGVSDTQYF. In DNA form, the CDR3 reads TGTGCCAGCAGCGTAGGGGATGCGGGAGTGTCAGATACGCAGTATTTT.

V gene TRBV6-1 combines with J gene TRBJ1-5; the D is unclear. The germline V and J ends were trimmed by 2 bases and 6 bases, with 11 bases remaining between them. CDR3 length: 14 residues. The germline V gene encodes CDR1 MNHNS and CDR2 SASEGT. The CDR3 region has the DNA TGTGCCAGCAGTGAACTGGGTTCCGGTCAGCCCCAGCATTTT. Protein product: CASSELGSGQPQHF.

V is TRBV5-1 and J is TRBJ2-1; possible D gene TRBD2, 8 bases. Germline CDR1 is SGHRS and CDR2 is YFSETQ. CDR3 length equals 20 residues. The V end lost 3 bases, the J end lost 8 bases, and 33 bases lay between the germline ends. The CDR3 here is CASSSTLTTLAARGGHEQFF. The CDR3 region has the DNA TGCGCCAGCAGCTCGACCCTAACGACACTAGCGGCCAGGGGGGGTCATGAGCAGTTCTTC.

J is TRBJ1-6 and V is TRBV23-1, with D unclear. TRBV23-1 is sorted into the ORF group, with uncertain function. The CDR3 contains 16 residues. The V end lost 0 bases, the J end lost 10 bases, and 16 bases lay between the germline ends. The CDR3 region has the DNA TGCGCCAGCAGTCAATCGAGGCAGGTAAAACGATCACCCCTCCACTTT. Translated, it gives CASSQSRQVKRSPLHF.

This chain connects TRBV2 to TRBJ2-7, with TRBD2 matching over 10 bases. V lost 3 bases and J lost 4; bases outside the gene matches: 9. The CDR3 is made up of 16 amino acids. Germline V gene data show CDR1 as SNHLY and CDR2 as FYNNEI. CDR3 nucleotides: TGTGCCAGCAGTGATGGCCTAGCGGGAGAAACGTACGAGCAGTACTTC. Translation: CASSDGLAGETYEQYF.

The chain has TRBV4-2 and TRBJ2-5, with unresolved D. Germline assignment: CDR1 LGHNA and CDR2 YNFKEQ. The V end lost 4 bases, the J end lost 4 bases, and 4 bases lay between the germline ends. The CDR3 extends over 11 amino acids. CDR3 sequence reads: CASSLRETQYF. The CDR3 DNA reads as TGTGCCAGCAGCCTTAGAGAGACCCAGTACTTC.

The chain uses TRBV7-2 and TRBJ2-3; D possibly corresponds to TRBD2 (5 bases). The germline CDR1 and CDR2 sequences are SGHTA and FQGNSA. The CDR3 is 15 residues long. Trimming removed 4 bases at V and 1 base at J, with 12 bases between. The CDR3, as DNA: TGTGCCAGCAGCTCCGGGATCCTGGGCACAGATACGCAGTATTTT. It is translated as CASSSGILGTDTQYF.

Here the CDR3 reads CASSQGGQYSNQPQHF. The CDR3 coding sequence is TGCGCCAGCAGCCAAGGGGGACAGTATAGCAATCAGCCCCAGCATTTT. The V and J genes are TRBV4-1 and TRBJ1-5; 7 bases are shared with TRBD1. Germline CDR1 MGHRA, CDR2 YSYEKL. The CDR3 has 16 residues. Losses at the gene ends were 1 base for V and 0 bases for J; bases not matched to a gene: 3.

This clone has just one count. The chain combines TRBV5-5 with TRBJ1-2, with D unclear. The CDR3 length is 13 residues. V lost 2 bases and J 2 bases, leaving 7 bases between the germline ends. Germline CDR1 is SGHKS and CDR2 is YYEKEE (reference sequence). In DNA, the CDR3 is TGTGCCAGCAGCTTTCAGGAGAACTATGGCTACACCTTC. Residues: CASSFQENYGYTF.

J is TRBJ2-5 and V is TRBV6-2 or TRBV6-3, with D hard to call. This CDR3 is 14 amino acids long. V was cut by 0 bases and J by 0 bases, with 5 bases left in between. Germline-derived CDR1 and CDR2 are MNHEY and SVGEGT. CDR3 protein: CASSYSRNQETQYF. In DNA, the CDR3 is TGTGCCAGCAGTTACTCGAGGAACCAAGAGACCCAGTACTTC.